A selection of T cell receptor beta chains follows, all from one sample in a study of spatial heterogeneity in lung cancer. MiXCR, run by TCRdb on the 5' RACE reads, gives a single entry per CDR3 protein. This table holds 100,000 to 110,000 distinct CDR3 sequences, approximately 4.7% found once. The sample was lung tumor tissue, taken at surgery. The receptors originated from a male donor with early-stage non-small cell lung cancer. The CDR3 runs from the conserved cysteine through the conserved F or W. The order of the fields is CDR3 DNA, CDR3 protein, clone size, D gene, V gene, J gene. The D gene is left open where the match is weak. A clone size is listed for some rows: how often the clone was seen (once, few, many), or a class if it is expanded.

cdr3_nt: TGTGCCAGTAGTCAATTAGCGGGAGGAGCAGATACGCAGTATTTT; cdr3_aa: CASSQLAGGADTQYF; clone_size: many; d_call: TRBD2; v_call: TRBV19; j_call: TRBJ2-3
cdr3_nt: TGCAGTGCTAGACTCTGGACTAGCGGTTACTACGAGCAGTACTTC; cdr3_aa: CSARLWTSGYYEQYF; clone_size: few; d_call: TRBD2; v_call: TRBV20-1; j_call: TRBJ2-7
cdr3_nt: TGTGCCAGCAGCCTTAGCGGACTCCTCTACGAGCAGTACTTC; cdr3_aa: CASSLSGLLYEQYF; clone_size: many; d_call: .; v_call: TRBV3-1; j_call: TRBJ2-7
cdr3_nt: TGTGCCAGCAGTGCAGGGTGGCGCTACACCTTC; cdr3_aa: CASSAGWRYTF; clone_size: many; d_call: .; v_call: TRBV25-1; j_call: TRBJ1-2
cdr3_nt: TGTGCCAGTAGTCCCGGGACAGGCTACTCTGGGGCCAACGTCCTGACTTTC; cdr3_aa: CASSPGTGYSGANVLTF; clone_size: few; d_call: TRBD1; v_call: TRBV19; j_call: TRBJ2-6
cdr3_nt: TGTGCCAGCAGTTACTCGAGGGACAGAGACGAGCAGTACTTC; cdr3_aa: CASSYSRDRDEQYF; clone_size: many; d_call: TRBD1; v_call: TRBV6-6; j_call: TRBJ2-7
cdr3_nt: TGCGCCAGCACCCCGACAGGGTCCACAGATACGCAGTATTTT; cdr3_aa: CASTPTGSTDTQYF; clone_size: many; d_call: TRBD1; v_call: TRBV5-1; j_call: TRBJ2-3
cdr3_nt: TGTGCCAGCAGCTTAGAAGAACGGGCCGACAGACCGGATTCGCAGTTCTTC; cdr3_aa: CASSLEERADRPDSQFF; clone_size: many; d_call: .; v_call: TRBV11-2; j_call: TRBJ2-1
cdr3_nt: TGTGCCAGCAGCCACCACATTGAAGCGGGAGCCGAGCAGTACTTC; cdr3_aa: CASSHHIEAGAEQYF; clone_size: many; d_call: TRBD2; v_call: TRBV14; j_call: TRBJ2-7
cdr3_nt: TGTGCCAGCAGCTTAGGAGGGGGCGCAACTAATGAAAAACTGTTTTTT; cdr3_aa: CASSLGGGATNEKLFF; clone_size: .; d_call: TRBD1; v_call: TRBV7-2; j_call: TRBJ1-4
cdr3_nt: TGTGCCAGCAGCTTAGACCGGGACAGCCCTCAGCCCCAGCATTTT; cdr3_aa: CASSLDRDSPQPQHF; clone_size: few; d_call: TRBD1; v_call: TRBV7-9; j_call: TRBJ1-5
cdr3_nt: TGTGCCAGCAGTTTGTCGCTAGCGGGAGAGGAGAATGAGCAGTTCTTC; cdr3_aa: CASSLSLAGEENEQFF; clone_size: many; d_call: TRBD2; v_call: TRBV28; j_call: TRBJ2-1
cdr3_nt: TGTGCCAGCAGCTTAAGGGCAGATACGCAGTATTTT; cdr3_aa: CASSLRADTQYF; clone_size: .; d_call: .; v_call: TRBV7-2; j_call: TRBJ2-3
cdr3_nt: TGTGCCAGCAGCTTGGGGCGGGACAGGAGGGCCGGGGAGCTGTTTTTT; cdr3_aa: CASSLGRDRRAGELFF; clone_size: many; d_call: TRBD1; v_call: TRBV5-6; j_call: TRBJ2-2
cdr3_nt: TGTGCCAGCAGGGGACTCGGCAATGAGCAGTTCTTC; cdr3_aa: CASRGLGNEQFF; clone_size: many; d_call: .; v_call: TRBV12-3/TRBV12-4; j_call: TRBJ2-1
cdr3_nt: TGCGCCAGCGGCCCCTACGCGGGCGGGAGAAACACTGAGCAGTTCTTC; cdr3_aa: CASGPYAGGRNTEQFF; clone_size: many; d_call: TRBD2; v_call: TRBV5-1; j_call: TRBJ2-1
cdr3_nt: TGTGCCAGCAGCTACGGGGGATCCTACGAGCAGTACTTC; cdr3_aa: CASSYGGSYEQYF; clone_size: many; d_call: .; v_call: TRBV27; j_call: TRBJ2-7
cdr3_nt: TGTGCCAGCAGCACCTCCACAGATACGCAGTATTTT; cdr3_aa: CASSTSTDTQYF; clone_size: many; d_call: .; v_call: TRBV7-2; j_call: TRBJ2-3
cdr3_nt: TGTGCCAGCAGTTATTCCCCGACAGGGGGCTCATACGAGCAGTACTTC; cdr3_aa: CASSYSPTGGSYEQYF; clone_size: many; d_call: TRBD1; v_call: TRBV28; j_call: TRBJ2-7
cdr3_nt: TGTGCCAGCAGTGACTTATACGAGCAGTACTTC; cdr3_aa: CASSDLYEQYF; clone_size: .; d_call: .; v_call: TRBV25-1; j_call: TRBJ2-7
cdr3_nt: TGTGCCAGCAGCTCCACAGGGGACTCTCTAAACTATGGCTACACCTTC; cdr3_aa: CASSSTGDSLNYGYTF; clone_size: many; d_call: TRBD1; v_call: TRBV11-2; j_call: TRBJ1-2
cdr3_nt: TGTGCCAGCAGCTTAAGGGAGCGCGGGGAGCTGTTTTTT; cdr3_aa: CASSLRERGELFF; clone_size: few; d_call: .; v_call: TRBV7-9; j_call: TRBJ2-2
cdr3_nt: TGTGCCAGCAGCCAAATCCCGACTAGCGGGTACAATGAGCAGTTCTTC; cdr3_aa: CASSQIPTSGYNEQFF; clone_size: .; d_call: TRBD2; v_call: TRBV5-6; j_call: TRBJ2-1
cdr3_nt: TGCAGTGCTATCCCACCTCTTAGGGGCTCCTACGAGCAGTACTTC; cdr3_aa: CSAIPPLRGSYEQYF; clone_size: many; d_call: .; v_call: TRBV20-1; j_call: TRBJ2-7
cdr3_nt: TGTGCCAGCAGCCCCCGTCAGGTCGGACTTTCGAACACCGGGGAGCTGTTTTTT; cdr3_aa: CASSPRQVGLSNTGELFF; clone_size: few; d_call: .; v_call: TRBV7-7; j_call: TRBJ2-2
cdr3_nt: TGCAGTGCTAGAGTCCCCGGGACAGGCGCAGATACGCAGTATTTT; cdr3_aa: CSARVPGTGADTQYF; clone_size: many; d_call: TRBD1; v_call: TRBV20-1; j_call: TRBJ2-3
cdr3_nt: TGTGCCAGCAGTTTTCCGACTAGCGGGAGTGGCGAGCAGTACTTC; cdr3_aa: CASSFPTSGSGEQYF; clone_size: many; d_call: TRBD2; v_call: TRBV12-3/TRBV12-4; j_call: TRBJ2-7
cdr3_nt: TGTGCCATCAGTACGACACCCTTTTCCTACAATGAGCAGTTCTTC; cdr3_aa: CAISTTPFSYNEQFF; clone_size: many; d_call: .; v_call: TRBV10-3; j_call: TRBJ2-1
cdr3_nt: TGTGCCAGCAGTTCTTCACCCAGCTCCTACAATGAGCAGTTCTTC; cdr3_aa: CASSSSPSSYNEQFF; clone_size: many; d_call: .; v_call: TRBV5-1; j_call: TRBJ2-1
cdr3_nt: TGTGCCTGGAGTGCCAACTTGGATACGCAGTATTTT; cdr3_aa: CAWSANLDTQYF; clone_size: .; d_call: .; v_call: TRBV30; j_call: TRBJ2-3
cdr3_nt: TGCAGCGTTGATACTGACTACCCATCTGGAAACACCATATATTTT; cdr3_aa: CSVDTDYPSGNTIYF; clone_size: many; d_call: .; v_call: TRBV29-1; j_call: TRBJ1-3
cdr3_nt: TGTGCCAGCAGCGTAAGCGGAATCCAGCGGATACAAGAGACCCAGTACTTC; cdr3_aa: CASSVSGIQRIQETQYF; clone_size: many; d_call: .; v_call: TRBV9; j_call: TRBJ2-5
cdr3_nt: TGTGCCAGCTCACCACGACCGCGGACAGGGGGTACTGAAGCTTTCTTT; cdr3_aa: CASSPRPRTGGTEAFF; clone_size: .; d_call: TRBD1; v_call: TRBV18; j_call: TRBJ1-1
cdr3_nt: TGTGCCAGCAGGAGCAAGACAGCGGATGAGCAGTTCTTC; cdr3_aa: CASRSKTADEQFF; clone_size: .; d_call: .; v_call: TRBV12-3/TRBV12-4; j_call: TRBJ2-1
cdr3_nt: TGTGCCAGCAGCTTAGGGTCGGGGCTCGGCGCCAAAAACATTCAGTACTTC; cdr3_aa: CASSLGSGLGAKNIQYF; clone_size: many; d_call: .; v_call: TRBV11-2; j_call: TRBJ2-4
cdr3_nt: TGTGCCAGCAGTCGACTAGCGGTAAACAATGAGCAGTTCTTC; cdr3_aa: CASSRLAVNNEQFF; clone_size: many; d_call: TRBD2; v_call: TRBV6-2/TRBV6-3; j_call: TRBJ2-1
cdr3_nt: TGTGCCAGTCAGGGACAGGGGGCTGTGGGAGCTTTCTTT; cdr3_aa: CASQGQGAVGAFF; clone_size: few; d_call: TRBD1; v_call: TRBV25-1; j_call: TRBJ1-1
cdr3_nt: TGTGCCATCAGTGACAGGAACACTGAAGCTTTCTTT; cdr3_aa: CAISDRNTEAFF; clone_size: many; d_call: .; v_call: TRBV10-3; j_call: TRBJ1-1
cdr3_nt: TGTGCCAGCAGTTCACTCCGGACGGAGCGAGATACGCAGTATTTT; cdr3_aa: CASSSLRTERDTQYF; clone_size: .; d_call: .; v_call: TRBV28; j_call: TRBJ2-3
cdr3_nt: TGTGCCAGCAGTTCCCAGGCCAATGAGCAGTTCTTC; cdr3_aa: CASSSQANEQFF; clone_size: .; d_call: .; v_call: TRBV28; j_call: TRBJ2-1
cdr3_nt: TGCGCCAGCAGCCTAACAGTGAACTCTGGGGCCAACGTCCTGACTTTC; cdr3_aa: CASSLTVNSGANVLTF; clone_size: many; d_call: .; v_call: TRBV4-1; j_call: TRBJ2-6
cdr3_nt: TGTGCCAGCAGCCCCCCGGGGGTAGAAGATACGCAGTATTTT; cdr3_aa: CASSPPGVEDTQYF; clone_size: many; d_call: .; v_call: TRBV7-6; j_call: TRBJ2-3
cdr3_nt: TGCGCCAGCAGCCAAGATTATTATTCCAATGAGCAGTTCTTC; cdr3_aa: CASSQDYYSNEQFF; clone_size: many; d_call: .; v_call: TRBV4-1; j_call: TRBJ2-1
cdr3_nt: TGTGCCAGCAGCCCCCCCCAGAGACCGAACACTGAAGCTTTCTTT; cdr3_aa: CASSPPQRPNTEAFF; clone_size: many; d_call: .; v_call: TRBV7-9; j_call: TRBJ1-1
cdr3_nt: TGTGCCAGCAGCCCCTGGAGCGGGGAGCTGTTTTTT; cdr3_aa: CASSPWSGELFF; clone_size: many; d_call: .; v_call: TRBV11-3; j_call: TRBJ2-2
cdr3_nt: TGTGCCAGCAGCCCAACCCCGTCCGGGGGCGATACGCAGTATTTT; cdr3_aa: CASSPTPSGGDTQYF; clone_size: .; d_call: .; v_call: TRBV7-2; j_call: TRBJ2-3
cdr3_nt: TGCAGCGTCACAAGGGGTTGGGAAGCTTTCTTT; cdr3_aa: CSVTRGWEAFF; clone_size: many; d_call: .; v_call: TRBV29-1; j_call: TRBJ1-1
cdr3_nt: TGTGCCAGCAGCCTTACCAACAGGGGGTTCCAGTATTTT; cdr3_aa: CASSLTNRGFQYF; clone_size: many; d_call: TRBD1; v_call: TRBV14; j_call: TRBJ2-3
cdr3_nt: TGCGCCAGCAGCAGCTTGGTCGCGGGGACAGCTTCCTACGAGCAGTACTTC; cdr3_aa: CASSSLVAGTASYEQYF; clone_size: many; d_call: .; v_call: TRBV5-1; j_call: TRBJ2-7
cdr3_nt: TGCAGTGCTAGAGACAGTGCCGGGGCCAACGTCCTGACTTTC; cdr3_aa: CSARDSAGANVLTF; clone_size: .; d_call: .; v_call: TRBV20-1; j_call: TRBJ2-6
cdr3_nt: TGTGCCAGCAGTCCATTTGGGGGCCGGGATACGCAGTATTTT; cdr3_aa: CASSPFGGRDTQYF; clone_size: many; d_call: .; v_call: TRBV27; j_call: TRBJ2-3
cdr3_nt: TGCAGTGCTAGAGATCCCCTACAGGAAAGCTATGGCTACACCTTC; cdr3_aa: CSARDPLQESYGYTF; clone_size: few; d_call: .; v_call: TRBV20-1; j_call: TRBJ1-2
cdr3_nt: TGCGCCAGCAGTCGCGGACTAGCGGGTTTGGAGACCCAGTACTTC; cdr3_aa: CASSRGLAGLETQYF; clone_size: many; d_call: TRBD2; v_call: TRBV4-1; j_call: TRBJ2-5
cdr3_nt: TGCGCCAGCAGCTTGGTTGGGACCCGCCCAGATACGCAGTATTTT; cdr3_aa: CASSLVGTRPDTQYF; clone_size: .; d_call: .; v_call: TRBV5-1; j_call: TRBJ2-3